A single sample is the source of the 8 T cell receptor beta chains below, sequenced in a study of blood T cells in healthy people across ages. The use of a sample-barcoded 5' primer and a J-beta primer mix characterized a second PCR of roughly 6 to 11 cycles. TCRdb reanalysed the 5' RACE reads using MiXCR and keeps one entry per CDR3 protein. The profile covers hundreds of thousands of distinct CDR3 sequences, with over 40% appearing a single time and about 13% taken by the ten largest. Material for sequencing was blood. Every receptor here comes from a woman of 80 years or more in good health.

The chain's CDR3 is CAISGSSYEQYF. DNA for the CDR3: TGTGCCATCAGTGGCAGCTCCTACGAGCAGTACTTC. J is TRBJ2-7 and V is TRBV10-3; D not resolved. This CDR3 has 12 amino acids. The V gene lost 4 bases and the J gene lost 0 bases, with 4 bases spanning the gap. CDR1 ENHRY and CDR2 SYGVKD come from the germline V gene.

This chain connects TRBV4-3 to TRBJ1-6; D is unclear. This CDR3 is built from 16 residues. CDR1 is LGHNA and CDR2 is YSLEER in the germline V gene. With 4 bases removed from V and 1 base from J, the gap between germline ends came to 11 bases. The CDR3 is CASSPTISSYNSPLHF. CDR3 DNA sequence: TGCGCCAGCAGCCCTACGATTAGTTCCTATAATTCACCCCTCCACTTT.

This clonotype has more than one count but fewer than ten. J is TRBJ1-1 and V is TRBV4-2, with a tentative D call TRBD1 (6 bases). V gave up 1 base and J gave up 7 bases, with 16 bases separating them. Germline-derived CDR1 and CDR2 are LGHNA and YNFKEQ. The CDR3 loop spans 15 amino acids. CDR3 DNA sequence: TGTGCCAGCAGCCAAGCCTCGGGGCAGGGGAATGAAGCTTTCTTT. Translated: CASSQASGQGNEAFF.

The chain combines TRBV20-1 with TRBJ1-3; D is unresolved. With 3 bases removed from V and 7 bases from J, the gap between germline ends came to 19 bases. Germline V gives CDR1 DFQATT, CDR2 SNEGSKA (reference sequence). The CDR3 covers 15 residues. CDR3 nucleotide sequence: TGCAGTGCTAGGGTGCCCACGACCCCGGGCAACACCATATATTTT. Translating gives CSARVPTTPGNTIYF.

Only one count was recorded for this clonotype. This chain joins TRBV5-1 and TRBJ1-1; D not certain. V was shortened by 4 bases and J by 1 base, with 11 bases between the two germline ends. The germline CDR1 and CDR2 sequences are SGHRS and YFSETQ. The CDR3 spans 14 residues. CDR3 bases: TGCGCCAGCAGCGTGGGTGCAGGGAACACTGAAGCTTTCTTT. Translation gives CASSVGAGNTEAFF.

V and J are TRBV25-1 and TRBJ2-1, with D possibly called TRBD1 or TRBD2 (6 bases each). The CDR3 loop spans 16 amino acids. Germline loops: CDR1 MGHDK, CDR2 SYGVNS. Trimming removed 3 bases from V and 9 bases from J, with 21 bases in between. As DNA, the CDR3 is TGTGCCAGCAGTGATCCACAGGGAGGTCGGAATACTGAGCAGTTCTTC. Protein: CASSDPQGGRNTEQFF.

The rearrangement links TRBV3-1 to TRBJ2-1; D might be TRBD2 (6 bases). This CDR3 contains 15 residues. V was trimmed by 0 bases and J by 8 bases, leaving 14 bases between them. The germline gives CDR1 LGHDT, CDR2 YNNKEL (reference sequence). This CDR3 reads CASSQEWAGFYEQFF. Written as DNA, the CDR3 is TGTGCCAGCAGCCAAGAATGGGCGGGATTCTATGAGCAGTTCTTC.

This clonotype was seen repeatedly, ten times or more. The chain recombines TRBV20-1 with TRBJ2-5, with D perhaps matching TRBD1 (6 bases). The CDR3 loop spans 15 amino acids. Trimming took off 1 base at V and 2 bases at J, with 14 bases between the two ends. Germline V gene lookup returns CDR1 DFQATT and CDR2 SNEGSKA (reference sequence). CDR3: CSARGLGGRQETQYF. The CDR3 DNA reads TGCAGTGCTAGAGGTCTAGGGGGAAGGCAAGAGACCCAGTACTTC.